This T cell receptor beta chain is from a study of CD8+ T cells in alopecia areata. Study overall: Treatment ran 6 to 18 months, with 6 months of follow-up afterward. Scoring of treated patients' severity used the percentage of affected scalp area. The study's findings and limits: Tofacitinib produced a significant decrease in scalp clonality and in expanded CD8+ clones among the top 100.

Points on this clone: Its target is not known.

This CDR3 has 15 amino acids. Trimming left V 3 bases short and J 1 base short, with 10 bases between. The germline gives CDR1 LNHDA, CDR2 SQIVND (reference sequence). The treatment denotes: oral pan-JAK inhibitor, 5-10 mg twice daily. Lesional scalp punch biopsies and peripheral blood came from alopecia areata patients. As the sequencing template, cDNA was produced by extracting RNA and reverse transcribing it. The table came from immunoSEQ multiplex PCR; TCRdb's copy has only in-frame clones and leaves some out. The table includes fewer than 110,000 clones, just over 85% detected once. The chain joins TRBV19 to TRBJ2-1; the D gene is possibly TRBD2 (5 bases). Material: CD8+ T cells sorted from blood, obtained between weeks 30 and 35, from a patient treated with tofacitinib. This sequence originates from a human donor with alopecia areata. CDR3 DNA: TGTGCCAGTAGTATTGCTAGCTCATCCTACAATGAGCAGTTCTTC. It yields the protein CASSIASSSYNEQFF.